A selection of T cell receptor beta chains follows, all from one sample in a study of OX40 agonist ivuxolimab in advanced cancers. Profiled with immunoSEQ multiplex PCR; TCRdb holds only in-frame clones, not every one. The profile shows roughly 60,000 clones, roughly 90% of them singletons. Sample: CD4+ or CD8+ T cells sorted from blood, taken in a trial of the OX40 agonist ivuxolimab. These receptors originate from an adult with an advanced solid tumor such as melanoma, head and neck, liver or kidney cancer. Each CDR3 is given with its conserved first and last residue. The order of the fields is V gene, clone size, D gene, J gene, CDR3 DNA, CDR3 protein. A D gene is named only where the DNA matches it firmly. Clone size is given for some rows only: seen once, a few or many times, or a class if the clone is expanded.

v_call: TRBV19
clone_size: NA
d_call: TRBD1
j_call: TRBJ1-3
cdr3_nt: TGTGCCAGTAGTAACACAGGGGAGTCTGGAAACACCATATATTTT
cdr3_aa: CASSNTGESGNTIYF

v_call: TRBV18
clone_size: NA
d_call: TRBD1
j_call: TRBJ2-6
cdr3_nt: TGTGCCAGCTCACCACCGAATTCGGCAGGGGGCGTTTCAGGGGCCAACGTCCTGACTTTC
cdr3_aa: CASSPPNSAGGVSGANVLTF

v_call: TRBV4-3
clone_size: NA
d_call: TRBD2
j_call: TRBJ2-3
cdr3_nt: TGCGCCAGCAGCCAACTATTCACTAGCGGTAGCACAGATACGCAGTATTTT
cdr3_aa: CASSQLFTSGSTDTQYF

v_call: TRBV4-1
clone_size: few
d_call: NA
j_call: TRBJ2-1
cdr3_nt: TGCGCCAGCAGCCAACCGCGGGGGCGTTCACCCTACAATGAGCAGTTCTTC
cdr3_aa: CASSQPRGRSPYNEQFF

v_call: TRBV5-1
clone_size: NA
d_call: TRBD1
j_call: TRBJ2-5
cdr3_nt: TGCGCCAGCAGCTTGGCTCCTGGACAGGGCCACCAAGAGACCCAGTACTTC
cdr3_aa: CASSLAPGQGHQETQYF

v_call: TRBV28
clone_size: few
d_call: NA
j_call: TRBJ1-5
cdr3_nt: TGTGCCAGCAGTCCGACCGGGACCAGGAGCTCCCAGCATTTT
cdr3_aa: CASSPTGTRSSQHF

v_call: TRBV11-3
clone_size: NA
d_call: NA
j_call: TRBJ2-1
cdr3_nt: TGTGCCAGCAGCTTAGTAGAGGATGAGCAGTTCTTC
cdr3_aa: CASSLVEDEQFF

v_call: TRBV7-9
clone_size: NA
d_call: TRBD1
j_call: TRBJ2-7
cdr3_nt: TGTGCCAGCGCGACAGGACAGGCCTCCTACGAGCAGTACTTC
cdr3_aa: CASATGQASYEQYF

v_call: TRBV7-8
clone_size: NA
d_call: NA
j_call: TRBJ1-5
cdr3_nt: TGTGCCAGCAGCTTACGGGACAATCTCTTCAATCAGCCCCAGCATTTT
cdr3_aa: CASSLRDNLFNQPQHF

v_call: TRBV4-1
clone_size: NA
d_call: TRBD2
j_call: TRBJ2-1
cdr3_nt: TGCGCCAGCAGCCAAGGTTTTGTGACTAGCGGGAGAGATGAGCAGTTCTTC
cdr3_aa: CASSQGFVTSGRDEQFF

v_call: TRBV2
clone_size: NA
d_call: NA
j_call: TRBJ2-3
cdr3_nt: TGTGCCAGCAGTGGTCCCCTGGAGCGGTATTTT
cdr3_aa: CASSGPLERYF

v_call: TRBV5-1
clone_size: NA
d_call: NA
j_call: TRBJ2-3
cdr3_nt: TGCGCCAGCAGCGGAGGGACTGGGACTAGCACAGATACGCAGTATTTT
cdr3_aa: CASSGGTGTSTDTQYF

v_call: TRBV6-1
clone_size: NA
d_call: NA
j_call: TRBJ1-5
cdr3_nt: TGTGCCAGCAGTGTAAATCCTCTCAATAGCAATCAGCCCCAGCATTTT
cdr3_aa: CASSVNPLNSNQPQHF

v_call: TRBV7-7
clone_size: NA
d_call: NA
j_call: TRBJ2-2
cdr3_nt: TGTGCCAGCAGCCGGGCAGGGACGAACACCGGGGAGCTGTTTTTT
cdr3_aa: CASSRAGTNTGELFF

v_call: TRBV9
clone_size: NA
d_call: NA
j_call: TRBJ1-1
cdr3_nt: TGTGCCAGCAGCGTAGGGGCGGCAGGGGCTATAAACACTGAAGCTTTCTTT
cdr3_aa: CASSVGAAGAINTEAFF

v_call: TRBV4-2
clone_size: NA
d_call: TRBD2
j_call: TRBJ2-1
cdr3_nt: TGTGCCAGCAGCCAAGAGGGACTAGCGGGATACAATGAGCAGTTCTTC
cdr3_aa: CASSQEGLAGYNEQFF

v_call: TRBV6-5
clone_size: NA
d_call: TRBD1
j_call: TRBJ2-1
cdr3_nt: TGTGCCAGCAGGCGCAACCGGGACAGGAACAATGAGCAGTTCTTC
cdr3_aa: CASRRNRDRNNEQFF

v_call: TRBV28
clone_size: NA
d_call: NA
j_call: TRBJ2-7
cdr3_nt: TGTGCCAGCAACCAAATTCGATTCCCCTACGAGCAGTACTTC
cdr3_aa: CASNQIRFPYEQYF

v_call: TRBV19
clone_size: NA
d_call: TRBD1
j_call: TRBJ1-5
cdr3_nt: TGTGCCAGTAGTATGGACAGGGATCAGCCCCAGCATTTT
cdr3_aa: CASSMDRDQPQHF

v_call: TRBV7-2
clone_size: NA
d_call: TRBD1
j_call: TRBJ1-5
cdr3_nt: TGTGCCAGCAGCTTGGGACAGACATATCAGCCCCAGCATTTT
cdr3_aa: CASSLGQTYQPQHF

v_call: TRBV11-2
clone_size: NA
d_call: NA
j_call: TRBJ1-4
cdr3_nt: TGTGCCAGCAGCTTATCGGGGATAGTGTCTGAAAAACTGTTTTTT
cdr3_aa: CASSLSGIVSEKLFF

v_call: TRBV15
clone_size: once
d_call: NA
j_call: TRBJ2-5
cdr3_nt: TGTGCCACCAGCACGGAGGGGGGACCCCGGGAGACCCAGTACTTC
cdr3_aa: CATSTEGGPRETQYF

v_call: TRBV7-9
clone_size: NA
d_call: TRBD1
j_call: TRBJ1-2
cdr3_nt: TGTGCCAGCAGCTTACTGGGACAGGGAGCCTATGGCTACACCTTC
cdr3_aa: CASSLLGQGAYGYTF

v_call: TRBV19
clone_size: NA
d_call: NA
j_call: TRBJ2-3
cdr3_nt: TGTGCCAGTACCCGGGATAGCACAGATACGCAGTATTTT
cdr3_aa: CASTRDSTDTQYF

v_call: TRBV7-9
clone_size: NA
d_call: NA
j_call: TRBJ2-1
cdr3_nt: TGTGCCAGCAGCCCAGCGAACTACAATGAGCAGTTCTTC
cdr3_aa: CASSPANYNEQFF

v_call: TRBV7-2
clone_size: NA
d_call: TRBD2
j_call: TRBJ2-3
cdr3_nt: TGTGCCAGCAGCTGGATTGGGACTAGCGATTTTACCCCAGATACGCAGTATTTT
cdr3_aa: CASSWIGTSDFTPDTQYF

v_call: TRBV18
clone_size: NA
d_call: NA
j_call: TRBJ2-5
cdr3_nt: TGTGCCAGCTCACCGGAGTCAGGGCCCCAGTACTTC
cdr3_aa: CASSPESGPQYF

v_call: TRBV5-4
clone_size: once
d_call: TRBD1
j_call: TRBJ2-5
cdr3_nt: TGTGCCAGCAACACCCGGGACAGAAAAGAGACCCAGTACTTC
cdr3_aa: CASNTRDRKETQYF

v_call: TRBV30
clone_size: NA
d_call: NA
j_call: TRBJ1-1
cdr3_nt: TGTGCCTGGAGTGTGTGGAATGAAGCTTTCTTT
cdr3_aa: CAWSVWNEAFF

v_call: TRBV7-2
clone_size: few
d_call: NA
j_call: TRBJ1-2
cdr3_nt: TGTGCCAGCAGCTTAATCCCCGGGGCGAGGGTTGGCTACACCTTC
cdr3_aa: CASSLIPGARVGYTF

v_call: TRBV10-3
clone_size: NA
d_call: NA
j_call: TRBJ2-7
cdr3_nt: TGTGCCATCAGTGAGTCGGACCCTCGGGAGCAGTACTTC
cdr3_aa: CAISESDPREQYF

v_call: TRBV19
clone_size: NA
d_call: TRBD2
j_call: TRBJ2-5
cdr3_nt: TGTGCCAGTAGTCGACGGGAGGGGCAGACCCAGTACTTC
cdr3_aa: CASSRREGQTQYF

v_call: TRBV4-1
clone_size: NA
d_call: NA
j_call: TRBJ2-7
cdr3_nt: TGCGCCAGCAGCCAAGAGTTCTCCTCAACCTACGAGCAGTACTTC
cdr3_aa: CASSQEFSSTYEQYF

v_call: TRBV19
clone_size: NA
d_call: TRBD2
j_call: TRBJ2-1
cdr3_nt: TGTGCCAGTAGCTCTAGCGCGGGAGCGTACAATGAGCAGTTCTTC
cdr3_aa: CASSSSAGAYNEQFF

v_call: TRBV10-3
clone_size: NA
d_call: TRBD1
j_call: TRBJ1-1
cdr3_nt: TGTGCCATCAGTTCGGGACAGGGGGCTTCTGAAGCTTTCTTT
cdr3_aa: CAISSGQGASEAFF

v_call: TRBV5-1
clone_size: NA
d_call: TRBD1
j_call: TRBJ1-1
cdr3_nt: TGCGCCAGCAGCTTGGTAACAGGGGTAGCGGGTACTGAAGCTTTCTTT
cdr3_aa: CASSLVTGVAGTEAFF

v_call: TRBV5-1
clone_size: NA
d_call: NA
j_call: TRBJ1-5
cdr3_nt: TGCGCCAGCAGCTTGGGCGGGGGCAATCAGCCCCAGCATTTT
cdr3_aa: CASSLGGGNQPQHF

v_call: TRBV7-8
clone_size: NA
d_call: NA
j_call: TRBJ2-5
cdr3_nt: TGTGCCAGCAGCATCGGCGGGGAGACCCAGTACTTC
cdr3_aa: CASSIGGETQYF

v_call: TRBV7-2
clone_size: NA
d_call: TRBD1
j_call: TRBJ1-2
cdr3_nt: TGTGCCAGCAGCTTAACAGGGGAAAGTCGCTACACCTTC
cdr3_aa: CASSLTGESRYTF

v_call: TRBV9
clone_size: NA
d_call: TRBD1
j_call: TRBJ2-7
cdr3_nt: TGTGCCAGCAGCGCCGGACAGGGCCCCTACGAGCAGTACTTC
cdr3_aa: CASSAGQGPYEQYF

v_call: TRBV18
clone_size: NA
d_call: NA
j_call: TRBJ1-3
cdr3_nt: TGTGCCAGCTCACCTTCCGGGCCCTCTGGAAACACCATATATTTT
cdr3_aa: CASSPSGPSGNTIYF

v_call: TRBV11-2
clone_size: once
d_call: TRBD1
j_call: TRBJ1-4
cdr3_nt: TGTGCCAGCGGACCGGACAGGGCTAATGAAAAACTGTTTTTT
cdr3_aa: CASGPDRANEKLFF

v_call: TRBV6-1
clone_size: once
d_call: TRBD2
j_call: TRBJ2-5
cdr3_nt: TGTGCCAGCAGTGAACTTGGGAGGTGGAGCGGGGAAGAGACCCAGTACTTC
cdr3_aa: CASSELGRWSGEETQYF

v_call: TRBV2
clone_size: NA
d_call: NA
j_call: TRBJ1-5
cdr3_nt: TGTGCCAGTTGTGAGCAGGGCTACAATCAGCCCCAGCATTTT
cdr3_aa: CASCEQGYNQPQHF

v_call: TRBV6-6
clone_size: NA
d_call: NA
j_call: TRBJ1-2
cdr3_nt: TGTGCCAGCAGCTCCCCGTTCCCAGGGGCCTATGGCTACACCTTC
cdr3_aa: CASSSPFPGAYGYTF

v_call: TRBV5-1
clone_size: NA
d_call: NA
j_call: TRBJ2-5
cdr3_nt: TGCGCCAGCAGCTACCAGTACAGCCAAGAGACCCAGTACTTC
cdr3_aa: CASSYQYSQETQYF

v_call: TRBV7-2
clone_size: NA
d_call: NA
j_call: TRBJ1-1
cdr3_nt: TGTGCCAGCAGCTTAGGACACTCATCGCTCACTGAAGCTTTCTTT
cdr3_aa: CASSLGHSSLTEAFF

v_call: TRBV9
clone_size: once
d_call: NA
j_call: TRBJ1-1
cdr3_nt: TGTGCCAGCAGCGTAGTAGACAACCTCTGGACTGAAGCTTTCTTT
cdr3_aa: CASSVVDNLWTEAFF

v_call: TRBV4-1
clone_size: NA
d_call: TRBD2
j_call: TRBJ2-1
cdr3_nt: TGCGCCAGCGGCCAAACGCCTAGCGGGAGGGCCGGGAATGAGCAGTTCTTC
cdr3_aa: CASGQTPSGRAGNEQFF

v_call: TRBV5-1
clone_size: NA
d_call: NA
j_call: TRBJ2-3
cdr3_nt: TGCGCCAGCAGCTTGGGCACCACAGATACGCAGTATTTT
cdr3_aa: CASSLGTTDTQYF

v_call: TRBV7-7
clone_size: NA
d_call: NA
j_call: TRBJ1-2
cdr3_nt: TGTGCCAGCAGCTGTAACGGCGGGACACCCCCTTATTCTTATGGCTACACCTTC
cdr3_aa: CASSCNGGTPPYSYGYTF

v_call: TRBV4-2
clone_size: NA
d_call: TRBD1
j_call: TRBJ1-4
cdr3_nt: TGTGCCAGCAGCCCTAGACAGGGAAATGAAAAACTGTTTTTT
cdr3_aa: CASSPRQGNEKLFF

v_call: TRBV7-8
clone_size: NA
d_call: TRBD2
j_call: TRBJ2-2
cdr3_nt: TGTGCCAGCAGCGGACTAGCGGAAAACACCGGGGAGCTGTTTTTT
cdr3_aa: CASSGLAENTGELFF

v_call: TRBV10-2
clone_size: NA
d_call: NA
j_call: TRBJ2-3
cdr3_nt: TGCGCCAGGGAGAATAGCGGAAGCACAGATACGCAGTATTTT
cdr3_aa: CARENSGSTDTQYF

v_call: TRBV27
clone_size: NA
d_call: TRBD1
j_call: TRBJ1-2
cdr3_nt: TGTGCCAGCAGTTTACGCGGACAGGGGGCCGATGGCTACACCTTC
cdr3_aa: CASSLRGQGADGYTF

v_call: TRBV5-1
clone_size: NA
d_call: NA
j_call: TRBJ2-3
cdr3_nt: TGCGCCAGCAGCTTGGCAGGGTCAGGGGGCACAGATACGCAGTATTTT
cdr3_aa: CASSLAGSGGTDTQYF

v_call: TRBV6-1
clone_size: few
d_call: NA
j_call: TRBJ2-6
cdr3_nt: TGTGCCAGCACTGACAGCTCTGGGGCCAACGTCCTGACTTTC
cdr3_aa: CASTDSSGANVLTF

v_call: TRBV30
clone_size: NA
d_call: NA
j_call: TRBJ1-5
cdr3_nt: TGTGCCTGGAGTCCCTACAGGCTTTATAGCAATCAGCCCCAGCATTTT
cdr3_aa: CAWSPYRLYSNQPQHF